The sequence of this T cell receptor beta chain was determined in a study of shared clonotypes between healthy human individuals (dated by TCRdb to about 2020). Looking at the study overall: A couple of women and a few men aged 18 to 49 years were included in the cohort. Per donor, three plates each were used for CD4 naive and CD4 memory, two for CD8 naive, and one for CD8 memory. Blood TCR repertoires of five healthy adults were deeply sequenced to estimate repertoire size and the extent of clonotype sharing between individuals. To increase sequencing depth and limit assay-specific biases, TCR repertoire library preparation and sequencing were carried out by different laboratories using diverse techniques. Leukapheresis yielded between about 0.8 and 8.9 billion PBMCs per donor. Study-wide findings and limitations: Naive subsets generally had larger estimated clonotype richness than memory subsets did. Pairwise subsampling led to the expectation that sequencing depth would affect the degree of clonotype sharing among donors. Incomplete sequencing was indicated by rarefaction of sorted-subset datasets, despite the large sequencing depth. Higher generation probabilities were observed for clonotypes shared by all four sorted-subset donors than for non-shared clonotypes. About 5% of naive CD4, approximately 3.7% of naive CD8, 2.3% of memory CD4, and more than 0.35% of memory CD8 clonotypes were shared across a few donors. The genetic and exposure-history diversity represented was limited by the small number of donors. Only blood was sampled, and tissue TCR repertoires likely differ from those in blood.

Using the deep immunoSEQ assay, multiplex PCR amplified TCR CDR3 regions from genomic DNA. Extracted genomic DNA from each cell subset was distributed evenly across all wells of several immunoSEQ 96-well plates, and each plate was treated as a replicate. For sorted subsets, approximately 190 ng of genomic DNA, equivalent to tens of thousands of T cell genomes, went into each replicate PCR. The purified libraries were quantified using a Qubit 3.0 fluorometer, sized with a Bioanalyzer 2100, and then quantified again using the KAPA Library Quantification kit. A separate single-read 150-cycle Illumina NextSeq 550 flow cell was used to sequence each immunoSEQ 96-well plate. The original pipeline was this. Because only junctional sequences without quality scores were contained in the immunoSEQ output, filtering matching that applied to full-length reads could not be performed. Sequences were annotated with PyIR, a Python wrapper for IgBLAST v1.9, and V/J genes and CDR3 were assigned using IMGT germline references. Any read was removed if the V/J assignment was weak (E-value above 1e-6), the CDR3 was missing, or the read contained stop codons, out-of-frame junctions, or ambiguous translated residues. A V3J clonotype was defined by an identical inferred V gene, J gene, and CDR3 amino acid sequence. To compute the percentage overlap between repertoires, the number of shared unique clonotypes was divided by the size of the smaller repertoire. Three approaches were used to assess repertoire richness: RTK rarefaction, the Chao1 estimator, and Recon v2.1 estimates of unobserved clonotypes. Generation probabilities were computed with OLGA for all TCRbeta clonotypes obtained by the gDNA method from a few donors. TCRdb provides this immuneACCESS table in a form limited to in-frame rearrangements. Some clones are lacking; in checked studies, under half of them reflect an unresolved V gene, and why the rest are absent is not known. V and J calls and clone size are copied from that table; D and trimming were computed from the DNA. In this sample the table shows some 2 million clones, about 95% of which occur a single time. The ten largest clones take up approximately 1.2% of the sample.

Its CDR3 holds 15 amino acids, cysteine through phenylalanine. Left in the record is the CDR3 DNA by itself, 45 bases read in frame from the first base. CDR1 is given as LNHDA and CDR2 as SQIVND, both from the germline V gene (reference sequence). For this clone: The antigen it recognizes is unknown. The junction departs from germline at one end; a sequencing error may be responsible.

CD8 naive samples were CD45RO-negative cells positively selected for CCR7, giving a CD45RA+CCR7+ population that excluded TemRA cells. The donors were healthy, HIV-negative adults with no recently reported acute infections or vaccinations. Every donor was a Caucasian adult living in Nashville, Tennessee, USA. Blood was collected by leukapheresis, and PBMCs were isolated by Ficoll-Histopaque density gradient centrifugation and then cryopreserved in liquid nitrogen vapor phase. Analytical flow cytometry was used to check the purity and quantity of every magnetically sorted T cell population. Genomic DNA was isolated from every sorted fraction and measured by UV absorbance on a Nanodrop 2000c.

The chain joins TRBV19 to TRBJ2-7; TRBD2 aligns with 10 central bases. The receptor was derived from a man between 18 and 29 years old in good health. The specimen was naive CD8+ T cells sorted from blood. What the cell subset or site label conveys for this sample: CD45RA+CCR7+. The nucleotide sequence is TGTGCCAGTTCTGCGGGACTAGCGCGGTCCTACGAGCAGTATTTC. It codes for CASSAGLARSYEQYF.